A single sample gave rise to the 28 T cell receptor beta chains below, sequenced in a study of brain T cells in children with intractable seizures. Sequenced by immunoSEQ multiplex PCR; TCRdb stores in-frame clones only, minus some. The repertoire holds tens of thousands of clones, with around 90% as singletons. Source: peripheral blood, taken at surgery. The source of these receptors is a girl aged 2 to 10 with tuberous sclerosis and intractable seizures.

The genes are TRBV7-6 and TRBJ1-5; possible D gene TRBD1, 5 bases. The CDR3 covers 15 residues. V dropped 1 base and J dropped 2 bases, with 9 bases sitting between them. CDR1 is SGHVS, CDR2 FNYEAQ, per germline. CDR3 DNA sequence: TGTGCCAGCAGCTTAGTAGAAGGGGGCAATCAGCCCCAGCATTTT. It translates to CASSLVEGGNQPQHF.

V is TRBV12-3 or TRBV12-4 and J is TRBJ1-1; no clear D. The germline V and J ends were trimmed by 7 bases and 3 bases, with 9 bases remaining between them. The CDR3 runs to 12 residues. The CDR3 sequence: CASTETYTEAFF. The CDR3 DNA reads as TGTGCCAGCACTGAGACGTACACTGAAGCTTTCTTT.

V gene TRBV2 combines with J gene TRBJ2-2; maybe TRBD2 (6 bases). The CDR3 spans 19 residues. The V end was cut by 0 bases, the J end by 5 bases, with 22 bases between. CDR1 SNHLY and CDR2 FYNNEI come from the germline V gene. CDR3 in amino acids: CASSEASWFGGDDTGELFF. The CDR3 DNA sequence: TGTGCCAGCAGTGAAGCCAGTTGGTTCGGCGGGGACGATACCGGGGAGCTGTTTTTT. The full variable domain, its missing parts supplied by reference TRBV2 and TRBJ2-2, is EPEVTQTPSHQVTQMGQEVILRCVPISNHLYFYWYRQILGQKVEFLVSFYNNEISEKSEIFDDQFSVERPDGSNFTLKIRSTKLEDSAMYFCASSEASWFGGDDTGELFFGEGSRLTVL.

Here the CDR3 DNA reads TGTGCCAGCAGTGAAGGTAGGATCGGGGCCGGTGAAAAACTGTTTTTT. This encodes CASSEGRIGAGEKLFF. This sequence joins TRBV6-1 and TRBJ1-4, with a tentative D call TRBD1 (5 bases). The CDR3 has 16 residues. The V end lost 1 base, the J end lost 7 bases, and 16 bases lay between the germline ends. From germline, CDR1 is MNHNS and CDR2 SASEGT.

Concerning this clone itself: One junction end does not reproduce the germline sequence, and a read error may be involved. This chain joins TRBV11-2 and TRBJ1-1; D ambiguous. The CDR3 loop spans 11 amino acids. Germline CDR1 is SGHAT and CDR2 is FQNNGV. The chain's CDR3 is CASSSESLREF. CDR3 bases: TGTGCCAGCAGCTCCGAGAGCCTACGCGAGTTT. The variable domain in full, with the rest retrieved from reference TRBV11-2 and TRBJ1-1, is EAGVAQSPRYKIIEKRQSVAFWCNPISGHATLYWYQQILGQGPKLLIQFQNNGVVDDSQLPKDRFSAERLKGVDSTLKIQPAKLEDSAVYLCASSSESLREFGQGTRLTVV.

J is TRBJ1-1 and V is TRBV2; D gene ambiguous. The germline gives CDR1 SNHLY, CDR2 FYNNEI. Trimming shortened V by 3 bases and J by 3 bases, and 5 bases separated the two germline ends. This CDR3 comprises 12 residues. CDR3 loop: CASSDPYTEAFF. The DNA for the CDR3 is TGTGCCAGCAGTGACCCGTACACTGAAGCTTTCTTT.

The V gene is TRBV5-1, the J gene TRBJ2-1; D is unclear. Trimming cost V 4 bases and J 6 bases, with 8 bases left between them. The CDR3 has 12 residues. CDR1 and CDR2 from the germline V gene are SGHRS and YFSETQ. The CDR3 reads CASSGYSNEQFF. Written as DNA, the CDR3 is TGCGCCAGCAGCGGGTACAGCAATGAGCAGTTCTTC.

V and J are TRBV3-1 (or the pseudogene TRBV3-2) and TRBJ2-2; 11 nucleotides align to TRBD1. The V gene's germline CDR1 is LGHDT and CDR2 YNNKEL (reference sequence). This CDR3 has 16 residues. The V segment lost 8 bases and the J segment 7 bases; nucleotides outside the gene matches: 12. CDR3 protein: CASGRRDRGIGGELFF. CDR3 DNA: TGTGCCAGCGGTAGACGGGACAGGGGGATTGGCGGGGAGCTGTTTTTT.

The V and J genes are TRBV5-6 and TRBJ2-7; D is perhaps TRBD2 (6 bases). Germline V gives CDR1 SGHDT, CDR2 YYEEEE. The ends were cut back, 3 bases at V and 4 bases at J, with 11 bases in the middle. The CDR3 totals 13 residues. CDR3 sequence: CASSSGTQYEQYF. The CDR3, as DNA: TGTGCCAGCAGCTCAGGGACTCAGTACGAGCAGTACTTC.

The chain is built from TRBV5-1 and TRBJ1-1; unclear D gene. This CDR3 has 13 residues. The germline V gene has CDR1 SGHRS and CDR2 YFSETQ. Trimming cost V 4 bases and J 0 bases, with 7 bases left between them. The DNA of the CDR3 is TGCGCCAGCAGCCTGGACCTGAACACTGAAGCTTTCTTT. Translating it yields CASSLDLNTEAFF.

This chain joins TRBV20-1 and TRBJ2-7; D is ambiguous. Trimming removed 5 bases at V and 4 bases at J, with 9 bases between. Per the germline V gene, CDR1 is DFQATT and CDR2 is SNEGSKA (reference sequence). This CDR3 comprises 11 residues. CDR3 residues: CSAEVVYEQYF. The CDR3 nucleotides are TGCAGTGCTGAGGTTGTTTACGAGCAGTACTTC.

The V call is TRBV2, the J call TRBJ1-6; possible D gene TRBD1, 6 bases. The CDR3 covers 14 residues. Germline V lookup: CDR1 SNHLY, CDR2 FYNNEI. The V gene lost 3 bases and the J gene lost 6 bases, with 9 bases spanning the gap. This CDR3 is CASSETQGNSPLHF. DNA for the CDR3: TGTGCCAGCAGTGAGACACAGGGTAATTCACCCCTCCACTTT.

The DNA for the CDR3 is TGCGCCAGCAGCCCTGAACAGGGGCGCCAGCGGGGGCTGTTTTTT. Translated: CASSPEQGRQRGLFF. The chain uses TRBV4-1 and TRBJ2-2; D tentatively reads TRBD1 or TRBD2 (7 bases each). The length of the CDR3 is 15 residues. Germline-derived CDR1 and CDR2 are MGHRA and YSYEKL. Between the trimmed V and J ends, which lost 4 bases and 13 bases, there was a span of 22 bases.

The chain carries TRBV18 and TRBJ1-2; 9 bases agree with TRBD1. Germline V gene lookup returns CDR1 KGHSH and CDR2 LQKENI. The V gene end was trimmed by 4 bases and the J gene end by 5 bases; junction bases not matched to a gene: 2. This CDR3 has 13 residues. CDR3 bases: TGTGCCAGCTCACAGGGACAGGGTTATGGCTACACCTTC. This encodes CASSQGQGYGYTF.

This clone occurred once. The CDR3 region is CASSIGSRVDSPLHF. The CDR3 region has the DNA TGTGCCAGTAGTATAGGATCCAGAGTGGATTCACCCCTCCACTTT. The rearrangement links TRBV19 to TRBJ1-6; the D is unclear. The CDR3 length is 15 residues. CDR1 and CDR2 from the germline V gene are LNHDA and SQIVND (reference sequence). The V and J ends lost 1 base and 8 bases respectively, with 12 bases between them.

The chain links TRBV25-1 to TRBJ2-5, with D possibly matching TRBD2 (6 bases). CDR1 MGHDK and CDR2 SYGVNS come from the germline V gene. Trimming pared 4 bases from V and 2 bases from J, leaving 8 bases between. The CDR3 has 13 amino acids. The CDR3 bases are TGTGCCAGCAGTGTTGGAGGGCAAGAGACCCAGTACTTC. It is translated as CASSVGGQETQYF.

V and J are TRBV3-1 (or the pseudogene TRBV3-2) and TRBJ2-7; possibly TRBD1 for D (6 bases). The CDR3 spans 15 residues. The V gene's germline CDR1 is LGHDT and CDR2 YNNKEL (reference sequence). V gave up 4 bases and J gave up 3 bases, with 16 bases separating them. As DNA, the CDR3 is TGTGCCAGCAGCCGCACACAGGGAATTGGCTACGAGCAGTACTTC. Protein sequence: CASSRTQGIGYEQYF.

The gene calls are TRBV3-1 (or the pseudogene TRBV3-2) and TRBJ2-5; tentatively, D is TRBD2 (5 bases). The V gene lost 1 base and the J gene lost 4 bases, with 13 bases spanning the gap. This CDR3 contains 15 residues. Germline V gene sequence: CDR1 LGHDT, CDR2 YNNKEL (reference sequence). CDR3 nucleotide sequence: TGTGCCAGCAGCCAAGGAACTAGGGCCCCAGAGACCCAGTACTTC. It yields the protein CASSQGTRAPETQYF.

V and J are TRBV27 and TRBJ2-7, with D unresolved. Trimming removed 1 base from V and 2 bases from J, with 9 bases in between. The CDR3 spans 14 residues. CDR1 is MNHEY and CDR2 is SMNVEV in the germline V gene (reference sequence). The DNA of the CDR3 is TGTGCCAGCAGTTTATTAGGGAAGACCTACGAGCAGTACTTC. Protein: CASSLLGKTYEQYF.

This clone occurred once. The chain couples TRBV10-3 to TRBJ1-1; 7 bases match TRBD1. Germline V gives CDR1 ENHRY, CDR2 SYGVKD. V shed 4 bases and J 5 bases; nucleotides not matched to a gene: 4. The CDR3 consists of 13 residues. The CDR3 DNA is TGTGCCATCAGTGGGGGACAGATAACTGAAGCTTTCTTT. Translation gives CAISGGQITEAFF.

The chain links TRBV6-1 to TRBJ1-6; D gene ambiguous. CDR1 and CDR2 from the germline V gene are MNHNS and SASEGT. The CDR3 is made up of 14 amino acids. V was cut by 2 bases and J by 7 bases, with 9 bases left in between. CDR3 amino acids: CASSELGANSPLHF. DNA of the CDR3: TGTGCCAGCAGTGAATTAGGAGCCAATTCACCCCTCCACTTT.

This clone was recorded only once. The chain links TRBV4-1 to TRBJ1-6, with a possible D match to TRBD1 (6 bases). V was pared by 1 base and J by 3 bases, with 13 bases between. The CDR3 runs 17 residues. Germline CDR1 MGHRA, CDR2 YSYEKL. DNA of the CDR3: TGCGCCAGCAGCCAAGGGGAGGACAGAGTCTATAATTCACCCCTCCACTTT. Encoded protein: CASSQGEDRVYNSPLHF.

The chain joins TRBV20-1 to TRBJ2-2; D remains unclear. Germline CDR1 and CDR2: DFQATT and SNEGSKA (reference sequence). V dropped 3 bases and J dropped 3 bases, with 2 bases sitting between them. This CDR3 comprises 11 residues. The CDR3 coding sequence is TGCAGTGCTAGTTACACCGGGGAGCTGTTTTTT. Amino acids: CSASYTGELFF.

V usage is TRBV5-1 and J usage is TRBJ2-3; no clear D gene. This CDR3 comprises 13 residues. The germline V gene encodes CDR1 SGHRS and CDR2 YFSETQ. V was clipped by 2 bases and J by 2 bases, with 6 bases between them. The CDR3: CASSLRNTDTQYF. DNA of the CDR3: TGCGCCAGCAGCTTACGCAACACAGATACGCAGTATTTT.

The CDR3 reads CASSLIWYGTSDTDTQYF. CDR3 in DNA: TGTGCCAGCAGTTTAATCTGGTATGGGACTAGCGACACAGATACGCAGTATTTT. The V call is TRBV27, the J call TRBJ2-3, with TRBD2 matching 10 bases. The germline V gene encodes CDR1 MNHEY and CDR2 SMNVEV (reference sequence). This CDR3 contains 18 residues. V was clipped by 2 bases and J by 2 bases; unmatched bases: 10.

This clone was recorded only once. J is TRBJ2-5 and V is TRBV11-2, with TRBD2 matching over 10 bases. V was pared by 5 bases and J by 5 bases, with 14 bases of the junction left unmatched. This CDR3 is 17 amino acids long. Germline V CDR1 and CDR2: SGHAT, FQNNGV. In DNA form, the CDR3 reads TGTGCCAGCAGCCCCATCGAGGCGGGACTAGCGATTGAGACCCAGTACTTC. Translation gives CASSPIEAGLAIETQYF.

The V call is TRBV21-1, the J call TRBJ2-3; the D call of TRBD1 is as the table states it, not checked on the DNA. TRBV21-1 corresponds to a pseudogene. CDR3 size: 17 residues. The CDR3 protein is CASSTGQGGRVTDTQYF. The CDR3 DNA is TGTGCCAGCAGCACCGGACAGGGAGGCAGGGTGACAGATACGCAGTATTTT.

V and J are TRBV28 and TRBJ1-1; possible D gene TRBD1, 6 bases. V shed 7 bases and J shed 3 bases, with 15 bases lying between them. This CDR3 is built from 14 residues. The germline V gene encodes CDR1 MDHEN and CDR2 SYDVKM. CDR3 sequence: CASIFTRGDTEAFF. The CDR3 DNA reads TGTGCCAGCATTTTCACCAGGGGTGACACTGAAGCTTTCTTT. The entire variable domain, with the rest obtained from reference TRBV28 and TRBJ1-1, is as follows: DVKVTQSSRYLVKRTGEKVFLECVQDMDHENMFWYRQDPGLGLRLIYFSYDVKMKEKGDIPEGYSVSREKKERFSLILESASTNQTSMYLCASIFTRGDTEAFFGQGTRLTVV.